The T cell receptor (beta chain) under discussion was sequenced for a study of blood T cell repertoires in COVID-19. Study information: Nucleic acid was either cDNA or gDNA, and it came from T cells, B-cell-depleted T cells, or PBMCs.

Repertoires were generated with immunoSEQ multiplex PCR, while TCRdb's copy carries only in-frame clones and drops some. The sample has about 94,000 clones; around two thirds are singletons. Patients of the Seattle cohort, enrolled during active infection, were followed longitudinally. This clone was seen a few times. In germline, CDR1 is SGHRS, CDR2 YFSETQ. The CDR3 has 13 amino acids. Trimming left V 4 bases short and J 3 bases short, with 10 bases between. V gene TRBV5-1 combines with J gene TRBJ1-1; the D is unclear. The receptor's source is a man in his 70s with COVID-19, enrolled during active disease. The material sequenced was peripheral blood. The CDR3 sequence is CASSPLLDTEAFF. The CDR3 DNA is TGCGCCAGCAGCCCCCTTCTAGACACTGAAGCTTTCTTT.